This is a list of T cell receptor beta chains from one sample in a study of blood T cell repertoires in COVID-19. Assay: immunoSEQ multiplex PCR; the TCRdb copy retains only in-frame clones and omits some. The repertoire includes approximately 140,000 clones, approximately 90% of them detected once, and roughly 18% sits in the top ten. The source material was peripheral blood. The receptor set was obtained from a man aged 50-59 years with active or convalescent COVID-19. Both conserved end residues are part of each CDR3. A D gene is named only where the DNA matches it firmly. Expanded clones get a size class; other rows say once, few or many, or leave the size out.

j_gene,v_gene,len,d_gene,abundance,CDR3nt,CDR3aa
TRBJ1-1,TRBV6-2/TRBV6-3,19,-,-,TGTGCCAGCAGTTATACCCGAGTAGTGGGCCAGGGCCGGAACACTGAAGCTTTCTTT,CASSYTRVVGQGRNTEAFF
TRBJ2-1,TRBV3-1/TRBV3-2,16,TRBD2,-,TGTGCCAGCAGCCCAATGGGACTAGCGGGAGCCAATGAGCAGTTCTTC,CASSPMGLAGANEQFF
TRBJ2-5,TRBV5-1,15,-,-,TGCGCCAGCAGCTTGGGTCGGGGTGGGCAAGAGACCCAGTACTTC,CASSLGRGGQETQYF
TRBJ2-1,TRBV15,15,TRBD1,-,TGTGCCACCAGCAGATCGGACAGGGTGGGCAATGAGCAGTTCTTC,CATSRSDRVGNEQFF
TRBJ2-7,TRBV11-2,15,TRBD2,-,TGTGCCAGCAGCTCTACTAGCGGGAGTTCCTACGAGCAGTACTTC,CASSSTSGSSYEQYF
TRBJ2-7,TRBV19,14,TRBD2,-,TGTGCCAGTAGTTCCCGACTAGCGACCTACGAGCAGTACTTC,CASSSRLATYEQYF
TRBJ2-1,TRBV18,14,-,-,TGTGCCAGCTCACCTGGATCTCAGGGTAATGAGCAGTTCTTC,CASSPGSQGNEQFF
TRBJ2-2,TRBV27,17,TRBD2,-,TGTGCCAGCAGTTTTTCTAGCGGACTAGCGAACACCGGGGAGCTGTTTTTT,CASSFSSGLANTGELFF
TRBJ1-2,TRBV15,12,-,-,TGTGCCACCAGCAGGGAGAACTATGGCTACACCTTC,CATSRENYGYTF
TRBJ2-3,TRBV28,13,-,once,TGTGCCAGCAGGGCGGGGAGCACAGATACGCAGTATTTT,CASRAGSTDTQYF
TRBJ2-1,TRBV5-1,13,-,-,TGCGCCAGCCGCCCGATCGGGTACAATGAGCAGTTCTTC,CASRPIGYNEQFF
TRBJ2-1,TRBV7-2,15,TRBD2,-,TGTGCCAGCAGCCCCGGACTAGCGGGGGGGAATGAGCAGTTCTTC,CASSPGLAGGNEQFF
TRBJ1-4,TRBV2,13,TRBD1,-,TGTGCCAGCCGGACAGGGGCTCATGAAAAACTGTTTTTT,CASRTGAHEKLFF
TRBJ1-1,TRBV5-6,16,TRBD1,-,TGTGCCAGCAGCTCTGCTGGGGGGACAGGGTCTACTGAAGCTTTCTTT,CASSSAGGTGSTEAFF
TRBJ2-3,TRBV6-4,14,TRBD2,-,TGTGCCAGCAGTGCTAGCGGCCACACAGATACGCAGTATTTT,CASSASGHTDTQYF